The 11 T cell receptor beta chains below come from one sample, sequenced in a study of T-cell reconstitution after alpha-beta-depleted transplantation in children. Library preparation (for TCRbeta) was performed with unique molecular identifiers. Each CDR3 protein gets one entry after TCRdb re-called the PCR reads with MiXCR. The sample yields about 1,000,000 distinct CDR3 sequences, around 30% seen once. The input for sequencing was PBMCs, mostly from graft donor cells, taken 360 days after TCRalphabeta/CD19-depleted stem cell transplant. These receptors were collected from a boy under three years old who had a stem cell transplant for SCID, so the T cells may come from the graft donor.

In its sample, this clonotype was seen once. The chain couples TRBV7-9 to TRBJ1-1, with a possible D match to TRBD1 (5 bases). Trimming pared 0 bases from V and 1 base from J, leaving 12 bases between. Germline V gives CDR1 SEHNR, CDR2 FQNEAQ (reference sequence). The CDR3 has 16 residues. CDR3 region: CASSLAPTERNTEAFF. DNA of the CDR3: TGTGCCAGCAGCTTAGCTCCGACAGAAAGGAACACTGAAGCTTTCTTT. Filled out from reference TRBV7-9 and TRBJ1-1, the complete variable domain reads DTGVSQNPRHKITKRGQNVTFRCDPISEHNRLYWYRQTLGQGPEFLTYFQNEAQLEKSRLLSDRFSAERPKGSFSTLEIQRTEQGDSAMYLCASSLAPTERNTEAFFGQGTRLTVV.

This CDR3 is CASSLDSGLRQETQYF. CDR3 nucleotide sequence: TGCGCCAGCAGCTTGGACAGCGGCCTAAGGCAAGAGACCCAGTACTTC. This rearrangement joins TRBV5-1 to TRBJ2-5, with D possibly matching TRBD2 (5 bases). Trimming cost V 0 bases and J 2 bases, with 14 bases left between them. Per the germline V gene, CDR1 is SGHRS and CDR2 is YFSETQ. The CDR3 contains 16 residues.

This clonotype was picked up a small number of times. This chain connects TRBV28 to TRBJ2-7, with D unclear. The germline V gene encodes CDR1 MDHEN and CDR2 SYDVKM. Trimming took 3 bases from V and 4 from J, leaving 7 bases between them. The CDR3 sequence is 12 residues long. CDR3 amino acids: CASSFGRYEQYF. CDR3 nucleotides: TGTGCCAGCAGTTTCGGACGTTACGAGCAGTACTTC.

The chain uses TRBV7-2 and TRBJ2-3, with 14 positions matching TRBD2. The trim removed 0 bases at V and 5 bases at J, leaving 13 bases unmatched. The CDR3 covers 20 residues. Germline CDR1 reads SGHTA; CDR2 reads FQGNSA. CDR3 protein: CASSLAIRRGTSGGVDTQYF. CDR3 in DNA: TGTGCCAGCAGCTTAGCGATACGACGGGGGACTAGCGGGGGTGTAGATACGCAGTATTTT.

V gene TRBV4-2 combines with J gene TRBJ2-5, with 8 positions matching TRBD2. V shed 0 bases and J 1 base; nucleotides not matched to a gene: 10. The CDR3 spans 18 residues. Germline V gene lookup returns CDR1 LGHNA and CDR2 YNFKEQ. The DNA of the CDR3 is TGTGCCAGCAGCCAAGAGTGGGCAACTAGCGGATTCCAAGAGACCCAGTACTTC. As protein: CASSQEWATSGFQETQYF.

This clonotype was seen a few times. The chain links TRBV6-1 to TRBJ1-1; D might be TRBD1 (6 bases). CDR1 is MNHNS and CDR2 is SASEGT in the germline V gene. Trimming shortened V by 6 bases and J by 0 bases, and 11 bases separated the two germline ends. This CDR3 is 14 amino acids long. The chain's CDR3 is CASRPNRVNTEAFF. The CDR3 DNA reads as TGTGCCAGCAGACCAAACAGGGTGAACACTGAAGCTTTCTTT.

This clonotype was recorded only once. Here the CDR3 DNA reads TGCGCCAGCAGCCCTTTTAGGACAGGCACACTCAATGAGCAGTTCTTC. Translation gives CASSPFRTGTLNEQFF. J is TRBJ2-1 and V is TRBV5-1; 7 bases align to TRBD1. Trimming took 4 bases from V and 6 from J; bases not matched to a gene: 13. CDR1 SGHRS and CDR2 YFSETQ come from the germline V gene. This CDR3 is built from 16 residues.

The V call is TRBV12-3 or TRBV12-4, the J call TRBJ1-2; no reliable D call. Trimming shortened V by 6 bases and J by 5 bases, and 10 bases separated the two germline ends. The CDR3 is 12 residues long. CDR3 protein: CASSPGRYGYTF. In DNA, the CDR3 is TGTGCCAGCAGCCCCGGGAGGTATGGCTACACCTTC.

This chain connects TRBV29-1 to TRBJ1-1; a possible D gene is TRBD1 (6 bases). The CDR3 spans 14 residues. Germline CDR1 and CDR2: SQVTM and ANQGSEA. V lost 6 bases to trimming and J lost 8 bases, with 22 bases between them. The CDR3 bases are TGCAGCGTCGGCGGAGGGGGGGGAAAAGGCGAAGCTTTCTTT. It translates to CSVGGGGGKGEAFF.

This clonotype was recorded a few times. The gene calls are TRBV4-2 and TRBJ2-5; D not certain. The germline V gene encodes CDR1 LGHNA and CDR2 YNFKEQ. The V and J ends lost 4 bases and 2 bases respectively, with 8 bases between them. The CDR3 is 13 amino acids. For the CDR3, the DNA is TGTGCCAGCAGCCCTCCGAGGCAAGAGACCCAGTACTTC. This sequence encodes CASSPPRQETQYF.

This chain links TRBV28 with TRBJ2-1, with 8 bases identical to TRBD2. This CDR3 is built from 15 residues. V trimming: 5 bases; J trimming: 2 bases; junction bases outside the gene matches: 5. Germline values: CDR1 MDHEN, CDR2 SYDVKM. Here the CDR3 reads CASSNGGAAYNEQFF. The CDR3 nucleotides read TGTGCCAGCAGTAACGGGGGGGCCGCCTACAATGAGCAGTTCTTC.